This TCR beta chain was captured in a study of T-cell reconstitution after alpha-beta-depleted transplantation in children. A library of TCRbeta sequences, prepared with unique molecular identifiers, was generated. TCRdb re-called the PCR reads through MiXCR, storing one row per CDR3 protein. The repertoire holds hundreds of thousands of distinct CDR3 sequences, with 13% as singletons. This clonotype has ten or more counts. Its antigen is currently unknown. Study-wide results and caveats: Reports say that about two months after transplant, the alpha-beta T cells came out of several hundred graft clones that had expanded. One year post-transplant, T-cell counts and diversity were largely derived from T cells produced anew. There were some patients whose high TCRbeta diversity at day 60 came from surviving recipient T cells and thymic progenitors.

The CDR3 runs to 14 residues. Trimming took 1 base from V and 2 from J, leaving 8 bases between them. Germline V gene data show CDR1 as SEHNR and CDR2 as FQNEAQ (reference sequence). Source: PBMCs, taken before TCRalphabeta/CD19-depleted stem cell transplant. This chain links TRBV7-9 with TRBJ2-5; D unresolved. This receptor was identified in a girl aged 2 to 10 with congenital amegakaryocytic thrombocytopenia, due to receive a stem cell transplant. CDR3 DNA sequence: TGTGCCAGCAGCTTAGTTTTACAGCAAGAGACCCAGTACTTC. As protein: CASSLVLQQETQYF.